The clone carrying this T cell receptor (beta chain) was found once. Its matching antigen is unknown. The sample has other DNA sequences that encode this CDR3 too. The method was immunoSEQ multiplex PCR; TCRdb's version includes in-frame clones alone and lacks a portion of them. The profile covers over 120,000 clones, with roughly 90% appearing a single time and roughly 3.3% taken by the ten largest. This entry belongs to a study of T cell responses to AZD1222 COVID-19 vaccine. General study results and limits: Baseline seropositivity occurred in only 5 to 7 AZD1222 recipients. White British donors predominated, females outnumbered males, and clonal diversity was possibly underestimated.

Here the sequenced sample was peripheral blood, taken 28 days after the second AZD1222 dose. The TCR originated in an adult who received the AZD1222 COVID-19 vaccine.

The DNA for the CDR3 is TGTGCCAGCAGCGCCGGGGATAGCTCCTACGAGCAGTACTTC. Translation: CASSAGDSSYEQYF. This chain uses TRBV9 with TRBJ2-7, with D possibly TRBD2 on 5 matching bases. V was cut by 3 bases and J by 0 bases, with 10 bases left in between. The CDR3 consists of 14 residues. Per the germline V gene, CDR1 is SGDLS and CDR2 is YYNGEE.